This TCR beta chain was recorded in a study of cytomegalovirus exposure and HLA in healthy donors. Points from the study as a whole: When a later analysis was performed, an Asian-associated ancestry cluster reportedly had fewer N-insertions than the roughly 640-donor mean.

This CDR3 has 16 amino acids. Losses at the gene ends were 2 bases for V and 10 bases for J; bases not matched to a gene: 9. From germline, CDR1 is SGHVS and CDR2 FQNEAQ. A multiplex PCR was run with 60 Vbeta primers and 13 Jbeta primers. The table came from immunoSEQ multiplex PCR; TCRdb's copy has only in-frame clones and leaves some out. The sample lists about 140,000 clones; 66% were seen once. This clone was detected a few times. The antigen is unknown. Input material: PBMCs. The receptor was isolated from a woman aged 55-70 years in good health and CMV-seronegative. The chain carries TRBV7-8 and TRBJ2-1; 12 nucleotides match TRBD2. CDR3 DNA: TGTGCCAGCAGCTTATCGCTAGCGGGGGGGCCAGGAGAGCAGTTCTTC. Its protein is CASSLSLAGGPGEQFF.